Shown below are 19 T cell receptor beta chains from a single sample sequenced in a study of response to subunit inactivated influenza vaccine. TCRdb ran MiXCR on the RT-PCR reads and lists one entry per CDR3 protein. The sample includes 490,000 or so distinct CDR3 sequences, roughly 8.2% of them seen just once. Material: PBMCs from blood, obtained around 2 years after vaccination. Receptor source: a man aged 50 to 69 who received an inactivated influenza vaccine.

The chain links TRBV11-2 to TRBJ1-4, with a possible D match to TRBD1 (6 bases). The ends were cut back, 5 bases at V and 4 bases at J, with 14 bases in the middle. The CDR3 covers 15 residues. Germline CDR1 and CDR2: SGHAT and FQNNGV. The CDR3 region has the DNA TGTGCCAGCAGCCCTAGGGGGACAAGTAATGAAAAACTGTTTTTT. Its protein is CASSPRGTSNEKLFF.

For the CDR3, the DNA is TGTGCCAGCTCACTAACGGGACAGGAACGCACAGATACGCAGTATTTT. Translation: CASSLTGQERTDTQYF. This chain links TRBV18 with TRBJ2-3; 8 bases match TRBD1. V was clipped by 4 bases and J by 1 base; unmatched bases: 7. CDR3 length equals 16 residues. CDR1 is KGHSH and CDR2 is LQKENI in the germline V gene.

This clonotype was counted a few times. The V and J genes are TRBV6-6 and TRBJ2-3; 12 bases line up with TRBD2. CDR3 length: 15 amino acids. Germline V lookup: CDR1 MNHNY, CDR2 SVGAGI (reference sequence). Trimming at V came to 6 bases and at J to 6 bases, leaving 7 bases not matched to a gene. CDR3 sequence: CASRGLTSGSDTQYF. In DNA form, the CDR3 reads TGTGCCAGCAGGGGATTGACTAGCGGGAGTGATACGCAGTATTTT.

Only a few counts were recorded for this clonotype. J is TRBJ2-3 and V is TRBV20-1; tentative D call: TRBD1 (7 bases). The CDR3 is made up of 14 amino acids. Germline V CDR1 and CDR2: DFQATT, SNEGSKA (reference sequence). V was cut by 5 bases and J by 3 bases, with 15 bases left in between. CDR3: CSAPQGGVTDTQYF. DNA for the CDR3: TGCAGTGCTCCCCAGGGGGGAGTAACAGATACGCAGTATTTT.

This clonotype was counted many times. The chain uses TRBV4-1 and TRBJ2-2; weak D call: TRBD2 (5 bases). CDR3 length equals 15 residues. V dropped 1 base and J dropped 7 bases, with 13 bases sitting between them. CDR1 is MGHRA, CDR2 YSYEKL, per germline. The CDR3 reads CASSQGETLVGELFF. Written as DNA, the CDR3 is TGCGCCAGCAGCCAAGGGGAGACCCTGGTCGGGGAGCTGTTTTTT.

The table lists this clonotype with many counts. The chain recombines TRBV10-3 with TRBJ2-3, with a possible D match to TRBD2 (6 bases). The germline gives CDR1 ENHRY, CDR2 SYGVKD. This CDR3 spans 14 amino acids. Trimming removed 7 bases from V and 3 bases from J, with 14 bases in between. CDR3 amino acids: CAIKKSAGTDTQYF. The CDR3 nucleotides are TGTGCCATCAAGAAGAGTGCGGGGACAGATACGCAGTATTTT.

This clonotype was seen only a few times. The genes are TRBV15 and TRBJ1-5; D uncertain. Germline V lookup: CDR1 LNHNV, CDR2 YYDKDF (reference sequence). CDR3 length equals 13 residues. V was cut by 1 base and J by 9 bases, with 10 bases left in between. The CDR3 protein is CATSRVFRVPQHF. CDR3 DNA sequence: TGTGCCACCAGCAGAGTCTTTAGGGTGCCCCAGCATTTT.

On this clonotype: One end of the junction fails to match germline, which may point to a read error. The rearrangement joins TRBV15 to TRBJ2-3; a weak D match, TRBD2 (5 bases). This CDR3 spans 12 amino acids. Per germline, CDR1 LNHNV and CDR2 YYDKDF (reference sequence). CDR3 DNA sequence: TGTGCCACCAGCAGAGAGAGGGATACCCAGTATTTT. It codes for CATSRERDTQYF.

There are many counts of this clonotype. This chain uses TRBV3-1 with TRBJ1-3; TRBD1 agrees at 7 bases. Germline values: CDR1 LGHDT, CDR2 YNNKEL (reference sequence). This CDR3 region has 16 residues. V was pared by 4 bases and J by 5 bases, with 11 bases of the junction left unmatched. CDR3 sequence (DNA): TGTGCCAGCAGCCCCAGCGCAGGGGGTGGGAGAAACACCATATATTTT. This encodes CASSPSAGGGRNTIYF.

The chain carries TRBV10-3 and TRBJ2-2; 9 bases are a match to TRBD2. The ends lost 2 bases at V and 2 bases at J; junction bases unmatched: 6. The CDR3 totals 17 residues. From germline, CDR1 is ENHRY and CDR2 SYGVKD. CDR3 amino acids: CAISEIAGVLNTGELFF. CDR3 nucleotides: TGTGCCATCAGTGAGATAGCGGGAGTTTTAAACACCGGGGAGCTGTTTTTT.

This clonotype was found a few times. The CDR3 sequence is CASSVTPTGAAGELFF. The DNA of the CDR3 is TGTGCCAGCAGCGTGACCCCGACAGGGGCAGCCGGGGAGCTGTTTTTT. The chain has TRBV7-6 and TRBJ2-2; 8 bases align to TRBD1. Trimming took 5 bases from V and 6 from J; bases not matched to a gene: 11. Germline V gives CDR1 SGHVS, CDR2 FNYEAQ. The CDR3 loop spans 16 amino acids.

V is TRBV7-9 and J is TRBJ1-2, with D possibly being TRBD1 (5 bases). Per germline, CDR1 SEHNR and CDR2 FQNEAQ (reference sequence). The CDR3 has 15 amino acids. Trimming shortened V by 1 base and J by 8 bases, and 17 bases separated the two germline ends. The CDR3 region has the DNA TGTGCCAGCAGCTTAGTGCTGCAGGGAATCGGGGGCTACACCTTC. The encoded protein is CASSLVLQGIGGYTF.

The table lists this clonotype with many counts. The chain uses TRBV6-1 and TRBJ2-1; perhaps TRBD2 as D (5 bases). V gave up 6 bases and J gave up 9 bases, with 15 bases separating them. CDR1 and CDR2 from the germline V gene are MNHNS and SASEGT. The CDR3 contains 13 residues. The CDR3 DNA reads TGTGCCAGCAGCCCCCCCGGGAATCGTGAGCAGTTCTTC. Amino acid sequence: CASSPPGNREQFF.

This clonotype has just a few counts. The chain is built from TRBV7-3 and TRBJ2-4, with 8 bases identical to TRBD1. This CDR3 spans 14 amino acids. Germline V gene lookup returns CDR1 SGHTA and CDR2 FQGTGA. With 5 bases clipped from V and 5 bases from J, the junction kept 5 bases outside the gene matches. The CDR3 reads CASSTTGAQNIQYF. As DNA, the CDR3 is TGTGCCAGCAGCACGACAGGGGCCCAAAACATTCAGTACTTC.

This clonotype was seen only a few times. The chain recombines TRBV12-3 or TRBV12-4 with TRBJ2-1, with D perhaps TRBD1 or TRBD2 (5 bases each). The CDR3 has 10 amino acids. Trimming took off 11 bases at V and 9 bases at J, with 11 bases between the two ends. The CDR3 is CAVRGSEQFF. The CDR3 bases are TGTGCCGTTCGGGGCAGTGAGCAGTTCTTC.

CDR3 DNA: TGCAGTGCTAGAGAAATAGCGGGAGGTCCCTACGAGCAGTACTTC. Its protein is CSAREIAGGPYEQYF. The V call is TRBV20-1, the J call TRBJ2-7; 10 nucleotides match TRBD2. V dropped 0 bases and J dropped 2; count of bases not matched to a gene: 4. Looked up from germline, CDR1 is DFQATT and CDR2 is SNEGSKA (reference sequence). The CDR3 extends over 15 amino acids.

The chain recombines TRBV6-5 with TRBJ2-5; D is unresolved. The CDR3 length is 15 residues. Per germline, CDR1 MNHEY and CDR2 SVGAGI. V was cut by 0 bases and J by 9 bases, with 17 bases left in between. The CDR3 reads CASSYSLGRERAQYF. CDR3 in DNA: TGTGCCAGCAGTTACTCTTTGGGCAGAGAAAGGGCCCAGTACTTC.

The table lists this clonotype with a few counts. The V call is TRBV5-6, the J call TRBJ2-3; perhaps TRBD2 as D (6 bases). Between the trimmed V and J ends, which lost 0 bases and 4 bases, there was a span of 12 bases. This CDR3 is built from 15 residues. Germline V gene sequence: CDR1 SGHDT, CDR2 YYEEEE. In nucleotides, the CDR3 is TGTGCCAGCAGCTTGGTCGGGAGTCGGGCAGATACGCAGTATTTT. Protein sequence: CASSLVGSRADTQYF.

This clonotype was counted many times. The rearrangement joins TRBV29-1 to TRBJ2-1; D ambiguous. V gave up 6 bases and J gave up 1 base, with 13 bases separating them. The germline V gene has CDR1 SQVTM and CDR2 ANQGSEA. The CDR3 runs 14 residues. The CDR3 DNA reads TGCAGCGTATCGAGCGCAAAATCCTACAATGAGCAGTTCTTC. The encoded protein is CSVSSAKSYNEQFF.